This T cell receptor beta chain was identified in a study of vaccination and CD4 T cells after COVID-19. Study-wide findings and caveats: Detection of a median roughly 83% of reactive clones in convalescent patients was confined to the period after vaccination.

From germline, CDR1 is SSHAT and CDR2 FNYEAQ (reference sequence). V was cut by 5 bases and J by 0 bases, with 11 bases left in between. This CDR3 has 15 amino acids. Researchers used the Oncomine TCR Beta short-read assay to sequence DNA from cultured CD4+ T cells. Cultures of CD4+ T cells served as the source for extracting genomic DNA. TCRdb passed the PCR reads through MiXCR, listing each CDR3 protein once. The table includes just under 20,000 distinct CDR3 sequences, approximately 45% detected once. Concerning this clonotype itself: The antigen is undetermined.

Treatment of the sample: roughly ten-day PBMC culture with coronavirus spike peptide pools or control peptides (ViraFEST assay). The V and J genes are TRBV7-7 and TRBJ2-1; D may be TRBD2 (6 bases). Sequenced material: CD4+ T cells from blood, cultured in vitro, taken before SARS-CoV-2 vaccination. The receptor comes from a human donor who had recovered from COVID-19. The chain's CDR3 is CASSIRESSYNEQFF. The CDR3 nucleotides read TGTGCCAGCAGCATCCGGGAGAGCTCCTACAATGAGCAGTTCTTC.